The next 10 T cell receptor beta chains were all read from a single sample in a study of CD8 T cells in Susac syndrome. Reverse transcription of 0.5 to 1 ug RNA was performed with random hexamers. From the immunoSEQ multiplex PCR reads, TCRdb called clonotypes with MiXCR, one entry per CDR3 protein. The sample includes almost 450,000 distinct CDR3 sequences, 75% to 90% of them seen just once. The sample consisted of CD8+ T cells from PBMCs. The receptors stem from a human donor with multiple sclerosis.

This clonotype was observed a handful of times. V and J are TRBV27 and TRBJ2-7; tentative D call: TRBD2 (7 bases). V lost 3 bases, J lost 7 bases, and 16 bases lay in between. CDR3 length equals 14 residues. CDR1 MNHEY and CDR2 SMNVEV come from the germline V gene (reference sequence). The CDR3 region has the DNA TGTGCCAGCAGTTTTGGGGGGGGCGCGGGGGAGCAGTACTTC. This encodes CASSFGGGAGEQYF.

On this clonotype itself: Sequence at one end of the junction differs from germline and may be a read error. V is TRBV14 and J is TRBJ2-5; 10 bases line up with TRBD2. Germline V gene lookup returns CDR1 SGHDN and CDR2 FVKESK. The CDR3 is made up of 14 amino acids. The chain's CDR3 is CASRQSSGGETQYF. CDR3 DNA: TGTGCCAGCCGCCAATCTAGCGGGGGAGAGACCCAGTACTTC.

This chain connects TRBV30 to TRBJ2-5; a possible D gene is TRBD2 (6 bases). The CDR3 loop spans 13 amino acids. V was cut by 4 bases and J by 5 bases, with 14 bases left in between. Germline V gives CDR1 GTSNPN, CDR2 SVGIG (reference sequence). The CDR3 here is CAWMGGEGETQYF. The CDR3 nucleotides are TGTGCCTGGATGGGGGGAGAGGGCGAGACCCAGTACTTC.

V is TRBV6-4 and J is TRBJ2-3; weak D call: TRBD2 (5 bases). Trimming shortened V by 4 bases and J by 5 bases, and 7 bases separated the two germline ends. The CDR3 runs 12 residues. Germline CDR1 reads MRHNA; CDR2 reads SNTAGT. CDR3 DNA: TGTGCCAGCAGTGGGGGAGAAGATACGCAGTATTTT. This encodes CASSGGEDTQYF.

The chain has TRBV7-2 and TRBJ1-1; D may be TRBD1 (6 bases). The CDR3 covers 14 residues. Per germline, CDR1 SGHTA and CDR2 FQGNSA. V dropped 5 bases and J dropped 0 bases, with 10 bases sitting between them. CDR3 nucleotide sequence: TGTGCCAGCAGCACCACAGGGCTGAACACTGAAGCTTTCTTT. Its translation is CASSTTGLNTEAFF.

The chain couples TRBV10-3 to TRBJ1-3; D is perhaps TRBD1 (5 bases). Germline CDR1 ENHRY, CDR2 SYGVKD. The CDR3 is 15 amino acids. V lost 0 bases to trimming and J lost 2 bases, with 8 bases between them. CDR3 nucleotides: TGTGCCATCAGTGAGTCGATGGGGCCTGGAAACACCATATATTTT. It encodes CAISESMGPGNTIYF.

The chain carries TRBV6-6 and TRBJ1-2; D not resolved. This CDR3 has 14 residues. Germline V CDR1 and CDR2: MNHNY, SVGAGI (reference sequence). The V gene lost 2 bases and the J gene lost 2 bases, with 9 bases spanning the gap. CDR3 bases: TGTGCCAGCAGTTACCCGCAAGGGAACTATGGCTACACCTTC. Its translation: CASSYPQGNYGYTF.

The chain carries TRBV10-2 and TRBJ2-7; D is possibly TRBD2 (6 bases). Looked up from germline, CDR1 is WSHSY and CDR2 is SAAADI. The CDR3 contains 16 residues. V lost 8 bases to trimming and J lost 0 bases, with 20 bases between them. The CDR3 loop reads CASLGHDGLISYEQYF. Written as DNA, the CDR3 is TGCGCCAGCCTTGGCCATGACGGACTAATCTCCTACGAGCAGTACTTC.

The CDR3 region is CASSQDRRIWYQETQYF. The CDR3 coding sequence is TGTGCCAGCAGCCAAGATCGCCGGATCTGGTACCAAGAGACCCAGTACTTC. The V gene is TRBV3-1, the J gene TRBJ2-5; D unresolved. V was clipped by 0 bases and J by 0 bases, with 14 bases between them. This CDR3 region has 17 residues. Germline V gene lookup returns CDR1 LGHDT and CDR2 YNNKEL (reference sequence).

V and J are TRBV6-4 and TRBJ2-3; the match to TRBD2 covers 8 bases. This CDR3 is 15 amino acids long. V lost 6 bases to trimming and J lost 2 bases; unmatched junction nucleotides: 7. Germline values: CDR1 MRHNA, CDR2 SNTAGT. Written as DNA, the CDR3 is TGTGCCAGCAGCCCTTTAGCGGGGTACACAGATACGCAGTATTTT. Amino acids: CASSPLAGYTDTQYF.